The sequence of this T cell receptor (beta chain) was determined in a study of low-dose radiotherapy and immunotherapy resistance in tumors. Turning to the study itself: The regimen for patients comprised intravenous nivolumab 240 mg every two weeks plus intravenous ipilimumab 1 mg/kg every six weeks.

This clonotype was seen only once. The donors, trial participants, received nivolumab, ipilimumab, aspirin, low-dose cyclophosphamide and low-dose radiotherapy. The germline CDR1 and CDR2 sequences are DFQATT and SNEGSKA (reference sequence). Losses at the gene ends were 6 bases for V and 3 bases for J; bases not matched to a gene: 5. This CDR3 is built from 16 residues. cDNA synthesis used a TRAV/TRBV-specific primer set for both chains. TCRs were amplified for about 18 PCR cycles with a constant-region primer and V-primer adapter. MiXCR, applied by TCRdb to the reads, yields one record per CDR3 protein. The sample yields about 16,000 distinct CDR3 sequences, over 65% seen once.

V usage is TRBV20-1 and J usage is TRBJ2-1, with 16 nucleotides matching TRBD2. The TCR originated in a human donor with advanced metastatic prostate, ovarian, gallbladder or colorectal cancer (not recorded which). This table probably holds off-target reads from a library built for another chain. The CDR3, as DNA: TGCAGTGCCTCGGGACTAGCGGGGGGGCTCTACAATGAGCAGTTCTTC. It encodes CSASGLAGGLYNEQFF.